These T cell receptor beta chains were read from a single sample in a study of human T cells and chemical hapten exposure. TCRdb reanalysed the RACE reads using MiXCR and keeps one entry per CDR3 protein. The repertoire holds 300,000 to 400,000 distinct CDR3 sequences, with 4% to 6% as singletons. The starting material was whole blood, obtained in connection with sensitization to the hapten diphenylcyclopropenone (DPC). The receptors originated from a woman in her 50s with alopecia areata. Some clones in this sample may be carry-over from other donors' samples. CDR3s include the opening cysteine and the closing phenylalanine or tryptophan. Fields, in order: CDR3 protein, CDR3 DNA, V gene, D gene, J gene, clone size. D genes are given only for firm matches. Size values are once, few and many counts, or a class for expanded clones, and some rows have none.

CASSPGQGIPAEKLFF	TGTGCCAGCAGTCCGGGACAGGGGATTCCTGCTGAAAAACTGTTTTTT	TRBV2	TRBD1	TRBJ1-4	many
CASSLQGENSPLHF	TGTGCCAGCAGTTTACAAGGGGAGAATTCACCCCTCCACTTT	TRBV27	-	TRBJ1-6	-
CASSQEGQPHRETQYF	TGTGCCAGCAGCCAAGAGGGGCAGCCACACCGAGAGACCCAGTACTTC	TRBV4-2	-	TRBJ2-5	many
CASSPPPTGGIYNSPLHF	TGTGCCAGCTCGCCCCCACCGACAGGGGGCATCTATAATTCACCCCTCCACTTT	TRBV28	TRBD1	TRBJ1-6	-
CASSITAGDGYTF	TGTGCCAGTAGTATTACCGCGGGGGATGGCTACACCTTC	TRBV19	-	TRBJ1-2	-
CASSPAGGLGPGELFF	TGTGCCAGCAGCCCGGCGGGAGGCCTCGGCCCCGGGGAGCTGTTTTTT	TRBV7-6	TRBD2	TRBJ2-2	many
CASSQRGGSYSPLHF	TGTGCCAGCAGCCAAAGGGGGGGTAGCTATTCACCCCTCCACTTT	TRBV6-5	-	TRBJ1-6	many
CATGRDRAADTQYF	TGTGCCACCGGGAGGGACAGAGCCGCGGATACGCAGTATTTT	TRBV15	-	TRBJ2-3	many
CASSYSRENEQFF	TGTGCCAGCAGTTACTCTAGGGAAAATGAGCAGTTCTTC	TRBV6-5	-	TRBJ2-1	many
CASSLGGGTEAFF	TGTGCCAGCAGCTTAGGAGGGGGGACTGAAGCTTTCTTT	TRBV12-3/TRBV12-4	-	TRBJ1-1	many